This T cell receptor (beta chain) derives from a study of chemoradiotherapy in HPV16-positive cancers. The CDR3 length is 14 residues. The germline V and J ends were trimmed by 5 bases and 3 bases, with 14 bases remaining between them. Germline assignment: CDR1 SEHNR and CDR2 FQNEAQ (reference sequence). Assay used: immunoSEQ multiplex PCR; TCRdb lists only in-frame clones, some missing. This table has roughly 11,000 clones, 75% to 85% appearing once. As to this clone: No antigen is known for it.

Study-level points and caveats: The functional HPV-specific definition rests on just a couple of HPV16-positive patients.

Sample acquisition took place from a patient who underwent chemoradiotherapy. The rearrangement links TRBV7-9 to TRBJ2-7; D is possibly TRBD1 (5 bases). The source is a human donor with HPV-associated anogenital cancer. The CDR3 sequence: CASSATGRIYEQYF. The CDR3 nucleotides are TGTGCCAGCAGCGCCACAGGACGAATCTACGAGCAGTACTTC.